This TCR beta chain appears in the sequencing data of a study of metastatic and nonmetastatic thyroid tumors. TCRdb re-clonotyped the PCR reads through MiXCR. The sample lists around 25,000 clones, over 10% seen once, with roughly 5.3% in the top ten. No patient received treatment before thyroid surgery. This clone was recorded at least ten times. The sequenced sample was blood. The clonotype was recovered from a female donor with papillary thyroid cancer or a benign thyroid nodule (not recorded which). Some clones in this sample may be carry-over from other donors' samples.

The CDR3 region is CASRGGRRNTGELFF. In nucleotides, the CDR3 is TGTGCCAGCCGTGGGGGCAGGCGGAACACCGGGGAGCTGTTTTTT. The chain links TRBV2 to TRBJ2-2; the D gene is possibly TRBD1 (6 bases). This CDR3 has 15 amino acids. CDR1 is SNHLY and CDR2 is FYNNEI in the germline V gene. V lost 8 bases and J lost 1, with 14 bases in between.